Described below is a single T cell receptor beta chain sequence and its context. This sample was taken from a study of blood T cell repertoires in COVID-19. Germline values: CDR1 MNHEY, CDR2 SVGAGI. Trimming cost V 7 bases and J 7 bases; bases outside gene matches: 7. The CDR3 has 15 amino acids. Original processing methods: Using reference gene primer amplification, nucleated cell counts were estimated. Profiling relied on immunoSEQ multiplex PCR, and the TCRdb table lists in-frame clones only, not all of them. V and J calls plus clone size are reproduced from that table; the DNA served to infer D and trimming. This sample has some 150,000 clones, with about 80% found just once.

The V call is TRBV6-5, the J call TRBJ1-6, with 10 bases that match TRBD1. The sequenced sample consisted of peripheral blood. The receptor comes from a man aged 55 to 69 with acute or convalescent COVID-19. CDR3 bases: TGTGCCAGCACAGGGGGGGGACAGGGGAATTCACCCCTCCACTTT. This translates into CASTGGGQGNSPLHF.